This TCR beta chain emerged from a study of human T cells and chemical hapten exposure. The wider study: TCR yield per sample varied, mainly due to pooled library volumes.

This clonotype was detected ten times or more. No antigen is known for it. The CDR3 extends over 13 amino acids. Germline V CDR1 and CDR2: SSHAT, FNYEAQ (reference sequence). Library preparation tagged each individual cDNA molecule with a unique molecular identifier. In the authors' workflow: TCRs per sample had a median of 95,638 and ranged from about 23,224 to 750,000. MiXCR was run by TCRdb on the 5' RACE reads, yielding one entry per CDR3 protein. TCRdb's processing, not the study's, gives the V and J calls here. The sample lists some 150,000 distinct CDR3 sequences, around 4% occurring once. Findings and limits, study-wide: TCRs above 1 in 1000 frequency stayed constant with DPC sensitization.

Unfractionated whole blood served as the source for total RNA extraction. The clonotype originates from a female donor in good health. The chain uses TRBV7-7 and TRBJ2-2; D is unclear. CDR3 nucleotide sequence: TGTGCTAGTGAGTCACCAAACACCGGGGAGCTGTTTTTT. Protein product: CASESPNTGELFF.